These 31 T cell receptor beta chains originate from one sample sequenced in a study of identical twins. MiXCR, run by TCRdb on the 5' RACE reads, gives a single entry per CDR3 protein. The table records some 590,000 distinct CDR3 sequences, roughly 9.5% of them present only once. The data also belong to a second study, concerning yellow fever vaccine responses in identical twins.

Sequencing was carried out using PBMCs. The receptors derive from a woman younger than 30 in good health.

This clonotype appeared a few times. This chain links TRBV12-3 or TRBV12-4 with TRBJ1-1; D uncertain. CDR3 length equals 11 residues. Trimming stripped 5 bases from V and 7 bases from J, with 8 bases between. CDR3 in DNA: TGTGCCAGCAGTGCTCTTAATGAAGCTTTCTTT. Amino acids: CASSALNEAFF.

This chain uses TRBV27 with TRBJ2-7; D perhaps matches TRBD1 (6 bases). V was shortened by 7 bases and J by 13 bases, with 32 bases between the two germline ends. This CDR3 has 16 amino acids. The germline CDR1 and CDR2 sequences are MNHEY and SMNVEV (reference sequence). The CDR3 here is CASNTLRGDKPTILYF. CDR3 nucleotide sequence: TGTGCCAGCAATACGCTTCGTGGGGACAAACCTACGATTCTCTACTTC.

The table lists this clonotype with many counts. V and J are TRBV6-2 or TRBV6-3 and TRBJ2-4; 10 bases match TRBD2. The ends lost 6 bases at V and 7 bases at J; junction bases unmatched: 15. Germline-derived CDR1 and CDR2 are MNHEY and SVGEGT. This CDR3 is 17 amino acids long. Here the CDR3 DNA reads TGTGCCAGCAGCAGGATAACTCAGACTAGCGGGCGGAACATTCAGTACTTC. This gives the protein CASSRITQTSGRNIQYF.

This clonotype was observed many times. The J gene is TRBJ1-1, the V gene TRBV20-1; no clear D. The V end lost 6 bases, the J end lost 1 base, and 6 bases lay between the germline ends. This CDR3 has 11 amino acids. CDR1 and CDR2 from the germline V gene are DFQATT and SNEGSKA (reference sequence). The CDR3 reads CSAGGNTEAFF. In DNA form, the CDR3 reads TGCAGTGCGGGAGGGAACACTGAAGCTTTCTTT.

In this sample, this clonotype turned up many times. The CDR3 reads CAISESGGLNSPLHF. The CDR3 nucleotides read TGTGCCATCAGTGAGTCAGGAGGTTTGAATTCACCCCTCCACTTT. The V and J genes are TRBV10-3 and TRBJ1-6; no clear D gene. Per the germline V gene, CDR1 is ENHRY and CDR2 is SYGVKD. Trimming stripped 0 bases from V and 7 bases from J, with 10 bases between. The CDR3 extends over 15 amino acids.

In its sample, this clonotype was seen many times. This chain uses TRBV12-3 or TRBV12-4 with TRBJ2-7; weak D call: TRBD2 (6 bases). The CDR3 contains 13 residues. With 5 bases removed from V and 6 bases from J, the gap between germline ends came to 14 bases. CDR3 nucleotide sequence: TGTGCCAGCAGTACCCGGGACTCATTCGAGCAGTACTTC. Translation: CASSTRDSFEQYF.

This clonotype was seen at least ten times. The CDR3 coding sequence is TGTGCCAGCAGCTTACTCTCGGGAGGGGCGCAGTTCTTC. As protein: CASSLLSGGAQFF. The genes are TRBV7-3 and TRBJ2-1, with 8 positions matching TRBD2. The V gene end was trimmed by 2 bases and the J gene end by 12 bases; junction bases not matched to a gene: 6. The length of the CDR3 is 13 residues. The germline V gene encodes CDR1 SGHTA and CDR2 FQGTGA.

The V gene is TRBV12-3 or TRBV12-4, the J gene TRBJ1-3; D gene ambiguous. The germline V and J ends were trimmed by 3 bases and 3 bases, with 6 bases remaining between them. The CDR3 is 13 amino acids. The CDR3 DNA follows: TGTGCCAGCAGTTTTCCCCTTGGAAACACCATATATTTT. Its translation: CASSFPLGNTIYF.

V usage is TRBV30 and J usage is TRBJ2-7, with TRBD1 matching 8 bases. V trimming: 8 bases; J trimming: 2 bases; junction bases outside the gene matches: 5. The CDR3 extends over 12 amino acids. Germline values: CDR1 GTSNPN, CDR2 SVGIG (reference sequence). This CDR3 is CAGRQGPYEQYF. Written as DNA, the CDR3 is TGTGCCGGTAGACAGGGGCCCTACGAGCAGTACTTC.

This clonotype was observed at least ten times. The V gene is TRBV9, the J gene TRBJ2-7, with a possible D match to TRBD1 (6 bases). The CDR3 runs to 15 residues. V lost 0 bases and J lost 0, with 10 bases in between. Per germline, CDR1 SGDLS and CDR2 YYNGEE. The CDR3, as DNA: TGTGCCAGCAGCGTAGCAGGGGAGAGCTCCTACGAGCAGTACTTC. It codes for CASSVAGESSYEQYF.

In nucleotides, the CDR3 is TGTGCCAGCAGCCAGGGGACCGGACAGGGCAATGAGCAGTTCTTC. This codes for CASSQGTGQGNEQFF. The genes are TRBV4-2 and TRBJ2-1, with TRBD1 matching over 8 bases. After removal of 3 bases from V and 6 bases from J, the junction contained 7 bases not matched to a gene. Germline V gene lookup returns CDR1 LGHNA and CDR2 YNFKEQ. The CDR3 is 15 residues long.

This clonotype was recorded at least ten times. The chain combines TRBV7-9 with TRBJ2-3, with 8 bases aligning to TRBD2. Germline loops: CDR1 SEHNR, CDR2 FQNEAQ (reference sequence). V was clipped by 0 bases and J by 4 bases; unmatched bases: 9. This CDR3 comprises 17 residues. CDR3 nucleotide sequence: TGTGCCAGCAGCTTAGCGGGAGCGGGAGAAGGTTCAGATACGCAGTATTTT. This translates into CASSLAGAGEGSDTQYF.

This clonotype has a count of ten or more. The chain recombines TRBV28 with TRBJ1-6, with D tentatively TRBD1 (5 bases). Trimming left V 6 bases short and J 10 bases short, with 10 bases between. Looked up from germline, CDR1 is MDHEN and CDR2 is SYDVKM. The CDR3 runs to 12 residues. The CDR3 protein is CASRARDSPLHF. The CDR3 DNA is TGTGCCAGCAGAGCCAGGGACTCACCCCTCCACTTT. The full variable domain, with the rest looked up from reference TRBV28 and TRBJ1-6, is DVKVTQSSRYLVKRTGEKVFLECVQDMDHENMFWYRQDPGLGLRLIYFSYDVKMKEKGDIPEGYSVSREKKERFSLILESASTNQTSMYLCASRARDSPLHFGNGTRLTVT.

In its sample, this clonotype was seen a few times. The rearrangement uses TRBV5-6 and TRBJ2-7; weak D call: TRBD1 (6 bases). V shed 0 bases and J shed 6 bases, with 13 bases lying between them. CDR3 length: 14 amino acids. The germline V gene encodes CDR1 SGHDT and CDR2 YYEEEE. The CDR3 bases are TGTGCCAGCAGCTTGGGGGACACTCGTTTCGAGCAGTACTTC. Protein sequence: CASSLGDTRFEQYF.

The gene calls are TRBV20-1 and TRBJ2-6, with no clear D. V lost 3 bases and J 0 bases, leaving 15 bases between the germline ends. The CDR3 is made up of 17 amino acids. The germline gives CDR1 DFQATT, CDR2 SNEGSKA (reference sequence). The CDR3 spells CSARARTPLSGANVLTF. As DNA, the CDR3 is TGCAGTGCTAGGGCGCGCACCCCACTCTCTGGGGCCAACGTCCTGACTTTC.

This chain joins TRBV4-3 and TRBJ2-7; 7 bases are shared with TRBD2. The V and J ends lost 4 bases and 1 base, in that order; junction bases with no gene match: 7. CDR1 is LGHNA and CDR2 is YSLEER in the germline V gene. The CDR3 spans 15 residues. The chain's CDR3 is CASSRAAGVSYEQYF. CDR3 in DNA: TGCGCCAGCAGCCGGGCGGCGGGAGTATCCTACGAGCAGTACTTC.

This clonotype was recorded at least ten times. The V call is TRBV28, the J call TRBJ2-2, with TRBD2 as a possible D gene (5 bases). V was clipped by 5 bases and J by 2 bases, with 9 bases between them. There are 14 residues in the CDR3. CDR1 and CDR2 (germline): MDHEN, SYDVKM. The CDR3 DNA follows: TGTGCCAGCAGTACCCGGGGAAACACCGGGGAGCTGTTTTTT. This codes for CASSTRGNTGELFF.

Only a few counts were recorded for this clonotype. The chain employs TRBV5-1 and TRBJ2-2; tentatively, D is TRBD1 (6 bases). V lost 6 bases and J lost 1, with 10 bases in between. The CDR3 sequence is 14 residues long. The germline CDR1 and CDR2 sequences are SGHRS and YFSETQ. The CDR3 DNA is TGCGCCAGCACAGGGACAAAGAACACCGGGGAGCTGTTTTTT. Its translation: CASTGTKNTGELFF.

This clonotype was recorded a few times. This rearrangement joins TRBV4-2 to TRBJ2-7; 11 nucleotides align to TRBD2. This CDR3 spans 17 amino acids. V was pared by 4 bases and J by 6 bases, with 14 bases of the junction left unmatched. The V gene's germline CDR1 is LGHNA and CDR2 YNFKEQ. The CDR3: CASSRRLQTSGDSEQYF. The CDR3 coding sequence is TGTGCCAGCAGCCGGAGACTCCAGACTAGCGGGGACTCCGAGCAGTACTTC.

This clonotype was seen once. The chain carries TRBV5-1 and TRBJ2-3; TRBD2 is a possible D gene (6 bases). The germline V gene encodes CDR1 SGHRS and CDR2 YFSETQ. V gave up 5 bases and J gave up 6 bases, with 13 bases separating them. This CDR3 is 13 amino acids long. The chain's CDR3 is CASRKEGSDTQYF. Written as DNA, the CDR3 is TGCGCCAGCAGAAAGGAGGGCAGCGATACGCAGTATTTT. Filled out from reference TRBV5-1 and TRBJ2-3, the complete variable domain reads KAGVTQTPRYLIKTRGQQVTLSCSPISGHRSVSWYQQTPGQGLQFLFEYFSETQRNKGNFPGRFSGRQFSNSRSEMNVSTLELGDSALYLCASRKEGSDTQYFGPGTRLTVL.

This clonotype was seen a handful of times. This chain joins TRBV18 and TRBJ2-1, with D maybe TRBD2 (6 bases). Germline V gene lookup returns CDR1 KGHSH and CDR2 LQKENI. V was clipped by 1 base and J by 10 bases, with 20 bases between them. This CDR3 region has 16 residues. Written as DNA, the CDR3 is TGTGCCAGCTCACCACGGTCTCAAAATGGGGCGGGGGAGCAGTTCTTC. Amino acids: CASSPRSQNGAGEQFF.

In this sample, this clonotype turned up many times. The rearrangement joins TRBV10-3 to TRBJ1-2, with D perhaps TRBD1 (6 bases). CDR1 is ENHRY and CDR2 is SYGVKD in the germline V gene. The CDR3 length is 13 residues. Trimming removed 6 bases from V and 1 base from J, with 9 bases in between. The CDR3 DNA sequence: TGTGCCATCAGCCCGGACAGTAACTATGGCTACACCTTC. Translating it yields CAISPDSNYGYTF.

Many counts were recorded for this clonotype. J is TRBJ2-7 and V is TRBV7-6, with D perhaps TRBD2 (6 bases). V shed 5 bases and J shed 1 base, with 21 bases lying between them. Germline CDR1 is SGHVS and CDR2 is FNYEAQ. The CDR3 has 17 residues. The CDR3 here is CASSRFGGSSESYEQYF. The CDR3 DNA is TGTGCCAGCAGCCGATTTGGGGGGTCCTCGGAATCCTACGAGCAGTACTTC. Combining the CDR3 with reference TRBV7-6 and TRBJ2-7 gives the whole variable domain GAGVSQSPRYKVTKRGQDVALRCDPISGHVSLYWYRQALGQGPEFLTYFNYEAQQDKSGLPNDRFSAERPEGSISTLTIQRTEQRDSAMYRCASSRFGGSSESYEQYFGPGTRLTVT.

This clonotype has more than one count but fewer than ten. This sequence joins TRBV5-1 and TRBJ2-7; 7 bases fit TRBD2. Germline CDR1 SGHRS, CDR2 YFSETQ. The CDR3 has 15 amino acids. V gave up 4 bases and J gave up 4 bases; unmatched junction bases: 11. The CDR3 region has the DNA TGCGCCAGCAGCGCATATAGCGGGCCCACATACGAGCAGTACTTC. This gives the protein CASSAYSGPTYEQYF.

There are a few counts of this clonotype. V is TRBV4-3 and J is TRBJ2-1; the D gene is possibly TRBD2 (5 bases). CDR1 and CDR2 (germline): LGHNA, YSLEER. V was pared by 0 bases and J by 5 bases, with 17 bases between. This CDR3 contains 17 residues. CDR3 nucleotides: TGCGCCAGCAGCCAAGACCGGGTTGGACTCGGAAACAATGAGCAGTTCTTC. Its translation is CASSQDRVGLGNNEQFF.

This clonotype was picked up a small number of times. The chain has TRBV5-1 and TRBJ2-3; 10 bases map to TRBD1. With 4 bases clipped from V and 3 bases from J, the junction kept 8 bases outside the gene matches. The CDR3 totals 16 residues. The germline V gene has CDR1 SGHRS and CDR2 YFSETQ. CDR3 nucleotide sequence: TGCGCCAGCAGCCCCCTACCGGGACAGGGGACAGATACGCAGTATTTT. This codes for CASSPLPGQGTDTQYF.

In this sample, this clonotype turned up many times. The chain combines TRBV29-1 with TRBJ2-2; D remains unclear. Germline lookup yields CDR1 SQVTM and CDR2 ANQGSEA. Trimming removed 6 bases from V and 1 base from J, with 12 bases in between. The CDR3 covers 14 residues. The CDR3, as DNA: TGCAGCGTCTGCGTGGTTAGGAACACCGGGGAGCTGTTTTTT. Translated: CSVCVVRNTGELFF.

The sample holds many counts of this clonotype. This chain joins TRBV20-1 and TRBJ2-7, with D possibly matching TRBD2 (6 bases). This CDR3 is built from 12 residues. Germline CDR1 reads DFQATT; CDR2 reads SNEGSKA (reference sequence). V was shortened by 6 bases and J by 7 bases, with 16 bases between the two germline ends. The CDR3 region is CSAHHGSGEQYF. The CDR3 bases are TGCAGTGCCCATCACGGGAGTGGGGAGCAGTACTTC.

This clonotype was seen a handful of times. V is TRBV12-3 or TRBV12-4 and J is TRBJ2-3; D not certain. V dropped 7 bases and J dropped 0 bases, with 5 bases sitting between them. CDR3 length: 12 residues. Here the CDR3 reads CASMGSTDTQYF. CDR3 sequence (DNA): TGTGCCAGCATGGGAAGCACAGATACGCAGTATTTT.

In its sample, this clonotype was seen a few times. The V gene is TRBV4-1, the J gene TRBJ1-4, with no clear D. This CDR3 is 15 amino acids long. V was trimmed by 6 bases and J by 0 bases, leaving 11 bases between them. Germline V gene lookup returns CDR1 MGHRA and CDR2 YSYEKL. CDR3 amino acids: CASSALTSTNEKLFF. CDR3 sequence (DNA): TGCGCCAGCAGTGCCCTGACGTCAACTAATGAAAAACTGTTTTTT.

This clonotype has a count of ten or more. The chain joins TRBV7-2 to TRBJ2-7; perhaps TRBD2 as D (6 bases). From germline, CDR1 is SGHTA and CDR2 FQGNSA. The CDR3 runs 16 residues. V lost 1 base and J 3 bases, leaving 16 bases between the germline ends. The CDR3, as DNA: TGTGCCAGCAGCTTAGGGCCCGGGAGCGGTATCTACGAGCAGTACTTC. Encoded protein: CASSLGPGSGIYEQYF.